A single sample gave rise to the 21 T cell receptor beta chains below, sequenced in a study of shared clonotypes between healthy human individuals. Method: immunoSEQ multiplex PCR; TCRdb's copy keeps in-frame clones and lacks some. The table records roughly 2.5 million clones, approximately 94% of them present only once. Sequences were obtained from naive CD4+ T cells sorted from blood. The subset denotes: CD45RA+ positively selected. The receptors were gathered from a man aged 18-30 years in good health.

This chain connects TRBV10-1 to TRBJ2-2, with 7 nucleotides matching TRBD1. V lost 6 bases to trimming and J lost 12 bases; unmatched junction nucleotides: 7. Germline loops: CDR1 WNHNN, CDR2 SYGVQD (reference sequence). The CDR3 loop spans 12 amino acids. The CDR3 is CASSRPTGKLFF. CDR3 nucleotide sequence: TGCGCCAGCAGCCGACCGACAGGGAAGCTGTTTTTT.

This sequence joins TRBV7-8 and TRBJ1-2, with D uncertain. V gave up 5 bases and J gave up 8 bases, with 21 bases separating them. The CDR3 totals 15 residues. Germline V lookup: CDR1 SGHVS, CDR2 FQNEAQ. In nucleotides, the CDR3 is TGTGCCAGCAGCCCCGAAGCCGTTTCGGGCGGGGGCTACACCTTC. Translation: CASSPEAVSGGGYTF.

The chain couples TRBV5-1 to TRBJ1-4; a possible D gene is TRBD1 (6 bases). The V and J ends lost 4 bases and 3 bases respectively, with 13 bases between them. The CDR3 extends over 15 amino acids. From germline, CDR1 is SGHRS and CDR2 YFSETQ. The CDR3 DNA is TGCGCCAGCAGCACCATCGGACAGTCTAATGAAAAACTGTTTTTT. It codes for CASSTIGQSNEKLFF.

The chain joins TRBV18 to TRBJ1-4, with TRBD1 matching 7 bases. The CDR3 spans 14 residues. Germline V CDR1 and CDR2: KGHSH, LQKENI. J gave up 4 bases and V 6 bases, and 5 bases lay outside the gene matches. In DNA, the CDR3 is TGTGCCAGCTCCATCGGGACAGTTAATGAAAAACTGTTTTTT. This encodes CASSIGTVNEKLFF.

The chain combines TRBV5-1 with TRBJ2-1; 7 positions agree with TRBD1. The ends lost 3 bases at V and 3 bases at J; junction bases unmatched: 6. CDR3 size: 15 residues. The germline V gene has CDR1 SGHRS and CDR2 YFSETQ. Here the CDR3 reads CASSSTGVGYNEQFF. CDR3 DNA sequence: TGCGCCAGCAGCTCAACAGGGGTTGGCTACAATGAGCAGTTCTTC. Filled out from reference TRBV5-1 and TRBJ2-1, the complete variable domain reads KAGVTQTPRYLIKTRGQQVTLSCSPISGHRSVSWYQQTPGQGLQFLFEYFSETQRNKGNFPGRFSGRQFSNSRSEMNVSTLELGDSALYLCASSSTGVGYNEQFFGPGTRLTVL.

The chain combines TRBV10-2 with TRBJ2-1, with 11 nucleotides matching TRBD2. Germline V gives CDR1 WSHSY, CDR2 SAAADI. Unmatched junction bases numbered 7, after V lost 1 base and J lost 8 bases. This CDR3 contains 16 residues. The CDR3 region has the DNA TGCGCCAGCAGTGAGTTAGCGGGAGGGTCTTTCGATGAGCAGTTCTTC. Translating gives CASSELAGGSFDEQFF.

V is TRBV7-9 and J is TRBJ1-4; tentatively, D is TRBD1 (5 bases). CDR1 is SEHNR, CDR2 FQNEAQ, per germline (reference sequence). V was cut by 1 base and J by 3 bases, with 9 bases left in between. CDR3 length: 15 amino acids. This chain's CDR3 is CASSLVSGPNEKLFF. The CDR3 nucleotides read TGTGCCAGCAGCTTAGTGTCGGGGCCTAATGAAAAACTGTTTTTT.

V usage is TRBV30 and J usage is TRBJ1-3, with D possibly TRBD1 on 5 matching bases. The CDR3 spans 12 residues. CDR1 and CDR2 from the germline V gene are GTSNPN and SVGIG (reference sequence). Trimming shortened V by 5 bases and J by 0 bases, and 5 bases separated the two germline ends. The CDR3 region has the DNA TGTGCCTGGGGACACTCTGGAAACACCATATATTTT. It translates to CAWGHSGNTIYF.

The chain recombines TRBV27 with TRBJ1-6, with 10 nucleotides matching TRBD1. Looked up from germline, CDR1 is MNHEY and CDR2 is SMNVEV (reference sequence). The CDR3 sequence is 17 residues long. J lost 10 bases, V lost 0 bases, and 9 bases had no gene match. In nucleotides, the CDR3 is TGTGCCAGCAGTTTATCGTGGCCCGGACAGGGGGGCTCACCCCTCCACTTT. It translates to CASSLSWPGQGGSPLHF.

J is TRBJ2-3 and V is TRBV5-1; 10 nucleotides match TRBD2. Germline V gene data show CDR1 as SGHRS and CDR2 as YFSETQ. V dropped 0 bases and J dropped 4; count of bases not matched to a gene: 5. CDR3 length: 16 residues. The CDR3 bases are TGCGCCAGCAGCTTGGGGTCTAGCGGGGGCCCAGATACGCAGTATTTT. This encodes CASSLGSSGGPDTQYF.

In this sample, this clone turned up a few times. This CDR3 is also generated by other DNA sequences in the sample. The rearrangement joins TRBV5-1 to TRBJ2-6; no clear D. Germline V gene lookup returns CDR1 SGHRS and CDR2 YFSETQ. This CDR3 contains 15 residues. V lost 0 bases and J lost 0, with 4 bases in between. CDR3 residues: CASSLGVSGANVLTF. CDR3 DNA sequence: TGCGCCAGCAGCTTGGGAGTCTCTGGGGCCAACGTCCTGACTTTC.

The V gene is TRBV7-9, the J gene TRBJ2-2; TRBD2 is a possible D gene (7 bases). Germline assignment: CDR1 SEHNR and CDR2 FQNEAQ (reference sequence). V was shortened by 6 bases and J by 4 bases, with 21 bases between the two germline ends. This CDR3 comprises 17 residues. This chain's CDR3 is CASSPRGTITPTGELFF. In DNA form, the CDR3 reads TGTGCCAGCAGTCCTAGGGGGACTATCACACCCACCGGGGAGCTGTTTTTT.

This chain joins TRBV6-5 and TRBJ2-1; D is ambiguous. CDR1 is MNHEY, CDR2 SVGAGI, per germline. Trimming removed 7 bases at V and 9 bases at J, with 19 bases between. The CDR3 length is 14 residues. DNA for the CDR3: TGTGCCAGCACCTCTACGTTAGGTGCGGCTGAGCAGTTCTTC. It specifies CASTSTLGAAEQFF.

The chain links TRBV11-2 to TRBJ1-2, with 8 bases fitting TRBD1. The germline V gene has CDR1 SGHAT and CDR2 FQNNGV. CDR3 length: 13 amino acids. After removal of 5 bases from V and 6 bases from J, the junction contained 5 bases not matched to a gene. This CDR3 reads CASSPGGADGYTF. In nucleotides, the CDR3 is TGTGCCAGCAGCCCAGGGGGCGCCGATGGCTACACCTTC.

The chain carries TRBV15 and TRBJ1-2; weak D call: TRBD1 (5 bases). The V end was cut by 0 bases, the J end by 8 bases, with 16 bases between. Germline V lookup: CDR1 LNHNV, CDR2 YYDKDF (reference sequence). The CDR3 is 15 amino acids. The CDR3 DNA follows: TGTGCCACCAGCAGAGATCGCCAGGCGGGACTAGGCTACACCTTC. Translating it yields CATSRDRQAGLGYTF.

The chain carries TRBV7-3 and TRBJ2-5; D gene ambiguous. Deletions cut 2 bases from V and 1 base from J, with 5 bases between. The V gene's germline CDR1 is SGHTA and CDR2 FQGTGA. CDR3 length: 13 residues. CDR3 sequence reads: CASSLASQETQYF. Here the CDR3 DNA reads TGTGCCAGCAGCTTAGCTAGCCAAGAGACCCAGTACTTC.

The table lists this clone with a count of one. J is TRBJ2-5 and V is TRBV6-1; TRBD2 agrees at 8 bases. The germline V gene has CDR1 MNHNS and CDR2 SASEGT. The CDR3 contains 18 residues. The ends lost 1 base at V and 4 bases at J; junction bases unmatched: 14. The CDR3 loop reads CASSEEIAAGVVGETQYF. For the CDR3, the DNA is TGTGCCAGCAGTGAAGAAATAGCAGCGGGGGTTGTTGGAGAGACCCAGTACTTC.

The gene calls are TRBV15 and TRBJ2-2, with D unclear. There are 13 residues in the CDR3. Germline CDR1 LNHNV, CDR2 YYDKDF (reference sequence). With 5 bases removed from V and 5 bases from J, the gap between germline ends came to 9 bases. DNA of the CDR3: TGTGCCACCAGCGCCCGTGGGACCGGGGAGCTGTTTTTT. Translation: CATSARGTGELFF.

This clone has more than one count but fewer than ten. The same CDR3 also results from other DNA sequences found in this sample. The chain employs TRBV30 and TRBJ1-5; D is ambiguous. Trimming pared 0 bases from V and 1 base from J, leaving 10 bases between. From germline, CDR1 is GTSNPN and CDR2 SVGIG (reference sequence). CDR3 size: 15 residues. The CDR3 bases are TGTGCCTGGAGTGTCCAGGATTCGAGCAATCAGCCCCAGCATTTT. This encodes CAWSVQDSSNQPQHF.

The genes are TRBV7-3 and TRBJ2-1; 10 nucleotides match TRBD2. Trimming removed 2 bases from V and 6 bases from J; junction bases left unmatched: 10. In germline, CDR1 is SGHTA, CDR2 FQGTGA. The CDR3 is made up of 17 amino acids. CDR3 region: CASSLDPGLAALNEQFF. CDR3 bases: TGTGCCAGCAGCTTAGACCCCGGACTAGCGGCTCTCAATGAGCAGTTCTTC.

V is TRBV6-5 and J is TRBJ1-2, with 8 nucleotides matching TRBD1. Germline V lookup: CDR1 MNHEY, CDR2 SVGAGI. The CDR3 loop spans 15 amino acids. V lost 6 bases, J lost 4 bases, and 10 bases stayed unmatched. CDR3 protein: CASSRGLDRGYGYTF. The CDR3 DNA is TGTGCCAGCAGCCGGGGACTAGACAGGGGCTATGGCTACACCTTC.